This T cell receptor beta chain appears in the sequencing data of a study of high-grade serous ovarian cancer treatment subgroups. Study-wide results and caveats: Repertoire similarity ranged roughly 0.1 to 0.85 between tumors of one patient.

This clone was recorded a few times. Its antigen remains unidentified. Tumor samples were obtained before definitive surgery or chemotherapy. The CDR3 extends over 16 amino acids. The ends lost 0 bases at V and 5 bases at J; junction bases unmatched: 8. CDR1 is SGHDT and CDR2 is YYEEEE in the germline V gene. Sequenced by immunoSEQ multiplex PCR; TCRdb stores in-frame clones only, minus some. The data show hundreds of clones, around 75% seen once. The sample consisted of tumor tissue. The rearrangement uses TRBV5-6 and TRBJ2-3; 8 nucleotides agree with TRBD2. The origin of this receptor is a human donor with high-grade serous ovarian cancer. The CDR3 reads CASSLDREGPGDTQYF. The CDR3 nucleotides are TGTGCCAGCAGCTTGGATCGGGAGGGCCCGGGAGATACGCAGTATTTT.